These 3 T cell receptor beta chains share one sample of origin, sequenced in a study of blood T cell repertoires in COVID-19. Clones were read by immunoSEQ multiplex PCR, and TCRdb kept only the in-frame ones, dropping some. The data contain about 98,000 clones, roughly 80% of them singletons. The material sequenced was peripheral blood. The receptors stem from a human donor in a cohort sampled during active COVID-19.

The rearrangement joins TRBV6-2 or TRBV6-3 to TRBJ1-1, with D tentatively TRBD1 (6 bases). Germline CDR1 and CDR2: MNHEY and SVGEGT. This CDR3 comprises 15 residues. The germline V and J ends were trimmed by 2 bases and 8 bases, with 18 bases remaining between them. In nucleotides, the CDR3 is TGTGCCAGCAGTTACGGGGGCCTAGGCGGCACGGAAGCTTTCTTT. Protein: CASSYGGLGGTEAFF.

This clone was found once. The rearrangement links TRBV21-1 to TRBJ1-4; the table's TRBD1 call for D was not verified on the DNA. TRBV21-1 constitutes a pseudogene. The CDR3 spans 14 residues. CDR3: CASSKGQGDEKLFF. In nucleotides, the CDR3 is TGTGCCAGCAGCAAGGGACAGGGGGATGAAAAACTGTTTTTT.

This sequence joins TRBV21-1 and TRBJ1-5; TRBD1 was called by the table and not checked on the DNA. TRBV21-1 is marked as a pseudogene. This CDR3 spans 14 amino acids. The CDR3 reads CASIDSLSNQPQHF. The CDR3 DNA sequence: TGTGCCAGCATAGACAGTCTTAGCAATCAGCCCCAGCATTTT.